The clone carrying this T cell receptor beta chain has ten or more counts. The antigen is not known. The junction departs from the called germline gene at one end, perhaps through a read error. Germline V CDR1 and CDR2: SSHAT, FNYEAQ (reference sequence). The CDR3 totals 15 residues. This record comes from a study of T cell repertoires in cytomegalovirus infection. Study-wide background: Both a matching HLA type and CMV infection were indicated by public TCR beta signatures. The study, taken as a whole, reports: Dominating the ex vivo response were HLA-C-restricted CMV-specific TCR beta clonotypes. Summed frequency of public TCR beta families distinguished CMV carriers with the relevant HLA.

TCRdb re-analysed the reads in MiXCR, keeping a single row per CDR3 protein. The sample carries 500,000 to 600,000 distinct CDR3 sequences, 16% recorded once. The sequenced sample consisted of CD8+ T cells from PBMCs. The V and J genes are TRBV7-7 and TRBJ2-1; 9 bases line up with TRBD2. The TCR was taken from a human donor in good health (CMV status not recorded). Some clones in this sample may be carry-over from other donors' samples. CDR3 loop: CASSAWREGHDEQFF. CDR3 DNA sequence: TGTGCTAGCAGCGCATGGCGGGAGGGCCACGATGAGCAGTTCTTC.